Listed below are T cell receptor beta chains from one sample, sequenced in a study of T cells after yellow fever vaccination. A single record per CDR3 protein comes from TCRdb applying MiXCR to the 5' RACE reads. This table has approximately 160,000 distinct CDR3 sequences, approximately 6.2% appearing once. Sequenced here: CD4+ T cells sorted from PBMCs, sampled on the day of the first yellow fever vaccination. The receptors here all came from a man aged 18 to 30 who received the YFV17D yellow fever vaccine. Both conserved end residues are part of each CDR3. The order of the fields is CDR3 length, V gene, clone size, J gene, D gene, CDR3 protein, CDR3 DNA. The D gene is left open where the match is weak. Not all rows give a size; the values are once, few, many and, for expanded clones, a class.

cdr3_length: 14; v_call: TRBV7-2; clone_size: few; j_call: TRBJ2-5; d_call: TRBD2; cdr3_aa: CASSLGLDQETQYF; cdr3_nt: TGTGCCAGCAGCCTAGGACTAGATCAAGAGACCCAGTACTTC
cdr3_length: 16; v_call: TRBV5-1; clone_size: NA; j_call: TRBJ1-2; d_call: NA; cdr3_aa: CASSSYVAGGGYGYTF; cdr3_nt: TGCGCCAGCAGCTCCTACGTAGCGGGAGGAGGCTATGGCTACACCTTC
cdr3_length: 15; v_call: TRBV5-1; clone_size: many; j_call: TRBJ1-6; d_call: TRBD1; cdr3_aa: CASSFGGTDNSPLHF; cdr3_nt: TGCGCCAGCAGCTTTGGGGGGACAGATAATTCACCCCTCCACTTT
cdr3_length: 13; v_call: TRBV5-5; clone_size: many; j_call: TRBJ2-5; d_call: NA; cdr3_aa: CASSLGIRETQYF; cdr3_nt: TGTGCCAGCAGCCTGGGGATTCGAGAGACCCAGTACTTC
cdr3_length: 14; v_call: TRBV7-9; clone_size: many; j_call: TRBJ1-6; d_call: NA; cdr3_aa: CASSLEQYNSPLHF; cdr3_nt: TGTGCCAGCAGCTTAGAACAATATAATTCACCCCTCCACTTT
cdr3_length: 15; v_call: TRBV3-1; clone_size: many; j_call: TRBJ2-3; d_call: TRBD2; cdr3_aa: CASSQAGGLTDTQYF; cdr3_nt: TGTGCCAGCAGCCAAGCGGGGGGGCTCACAGATACGCAGTATTTT
cdr3_length: 12; v_call: TRBV5-6; clone_size: many; j_call: TRBJ2-7; d_call: NA; cdr3_aa: CASSYQDNEQYF; cdr3_nt: TGTGCCAGCAGCTACCAGGACAACGAGCAGTACTTC
cdr3_length: 12; v_call: TRBV5-5; clone_size: many; j_call: TRBJ2-1; d_call: NA; cdr3_aa: CASSLGLGEQFF; cdr3_nt: TGTGCCAGCAGCTTGGGGCTGGGGGAGCAGTTCTTC
cdr3_length: 15; v_call: TRBV27; clone_size: NA; j_call: TRBJ2-5; d_call: NA; cdr3_aa: CASSSGLPQGWTQYF; cdr3_nt: TGTGCCAGCAGTTCGGGACTACCGCAGGGGTGGACCCAGTACTTC
cdr3_length: 13; v_call: TRBV20-1; clone_size: few; j_call: TRBJ2-1; d_call: NA; cdr3_aa: CSARVPYANEQFF; cdr3_nt: TGCAGTGCTAGAGTCCCGTATGCGAATGAGCAGTTCTTC
cdr3_length: 17; v_call: TRBV10-3; clone_size: few; j_call: TRBJ1-3; d_call: TRBD1; cdr3_aa: CAIRTGGATHSGNTIYF; cdr3_nt: TGTGCCATCAGAACAGGGGGCGCAACCCACTCTGGAAACACCATATATTTT
cdr3_length: 15; v_call: TRBV7-8; clone_size: many; j_call: TRBJ2-1; d_call: TRBD2; cdr3_aa: CASSPQRGGGNEQFF; cdr3_nt: TGTGCCAGCAGCCCCCAGCGGGGGGGCGGCAATGAGCAGTTCTTC
cdr3_length: 12; v_call: TRBV7-9; clone_size: many; j_call: TRBJ2-1; d_call: TRBD2; cdr3_aa: CASSGRGNEQFF; cdr3_nt: TGTGCCAGCAGCGGGAGGGGCAATGAGCAGTTCTTC